The present TCR beta chain was sequenced within a study of response to subunit inactivated influenza vaccine. TCRdb recomputed calls from the RT-PCR reads with MiXCR, one row per CDR3 protein. The sample lists about 650,000 distinct CDR3 sequences, approximately 14% occurring once. The CDR3 spans 17 residues. Trimming removed 5 bases at V and 0 bases at J, with 18 bases between. This clonotype occurred a few times. Its target is unknown. Study-level results: The authors put forward the suggestion that each seasonal influenza vaccination may bring in only a limited number of new T cells.

The material was PBMCs from blood, obtained approximately 13 days after vaccination. The chain links TRBV12-3 or TRBV12-4 to TRBJ2-3; weak D call: TRBD2 (5 bases). The source is a man aged 50 or older who received an inactivated influenza vaccine. In DNA, the CDR3 is TGTGCCAGCAGTCACTTACTAGACCGCACTAGCACAGATACGCAGTATTTT. The encoded protein is CASSHLLDRTSTDTQYF.